These 32 T cell receptor beta chains were all obtained from the same sample, sequenced in a study of early T cells in non-severe SARS-CoV-2 infection. MiXCR, applied by TCRdb to the 5' RACE reads, yields one record per CDR3 protein. Of around 86,000 distinct CDR3 sequences listed, 14% to 15% were seen once; the top ten hold about 0.59%. The sequenced material came from whole blood. The source is an adult who was a healthcare worker with PCR-confirmed SARS-CoV-2 infection or an uninfected control (not recorded which).

V gene TRBV10-3 combines with J gene TRBJ2-7; TRBD1 might be the D (7 bases). V shed 6 bases and J shed 3 bases, with 12 bases lying between them. The V gene's germline CDR1 is ENHRY and CDR2 SYGVKD. The CDR3 runs 13 residues. The CDR3 bases are TGTGCCATCAGCCCAGGGGGGAACTACGAGCAGTACGTC. Protein sequence: CAISPGGNYEQYV.

V is TRBV20-1 and J is TRBJ2-3; tentatively, D is TRBD1 (5 bases). Germline lookup yields CDR1 DFQATT and CDR2 SNEGSKA (reference sequence). The CDR3 length is 13 residues. V lost 3 bases and J 2 bases, leaving 9 bases between the germline ends. CDR3 sequence (DNA): TGCAGTGCTAGGCAGGGATACACAGATACGCAGTATTTT. Translated: CSARQGYTDTQYF.

The chain employs TRBV4-2 and TRBJ1-4; 7 positions agree with TRBD1. After removal of 1 base from V and 3 bases from J, the junction contained 5 bases not matched to a gene. The CDR3 sequence is 16 residues long. CDR1 and CDR2 (germline): LGHNA, YNFKEQ. The CDR3 is CASSQGSGTANEKLFF. The CDR3 nucleotides are TGTGCCAGCAGCCAAGGTTCTGGGACAGCTAATGAAAAACTGTTTTTT.

This sequence joins TRBV5-1 and TRBJ2-2; 10 nucleotides agree with TRBD1. Germline CDR1 is SGHRS and CDR2 is YFSETQ. Trimming took 2 bases from V and 0 from J; bases not matched to a gene: 1. The CDR3 is made up of 16 amino acids. As DNA, the CDR3 is TGCGCCAGCAGCTTAGACAGGGGGCCGAACACCGGGGAGCTGTTTTTT. This sequence encodes CASSLDRGPNTGELFF.

The V call is TRBV12-3 or TRBV12-4, the J call TRBJ1-2; D is ambiguous. The length of the CDR3 is 15 residues. Trimming took 5 bases from V and 0 from J, leaving 13 bases between them. The CDR3 bases are TGTGCCAGCAGTAGATCTGAGGCACCTAACTATGGCTACACCTTC. Translating it yields CASSRSEAPNYGYTF.

The table lists this clonotype with a few counts. V and J are TRBV14 and TRBJ2-7; 12 nucleotides line up with TRBD1. V lost 1 base and J lost 0; bases outside the gene matches: 4. CDR3 size: 17 residues. Germline V CDR1 and CDR2: SGHDN, FVKESK. CDR3 sequence (DNA): TGTGCCAGCAGCCAAGTTGGGGACAGGGGGCCCTCCTACGAGCAGTACGTC. Amino acids: CASSQVGDRGPSYEQYV.

The chain couples TRBV2 to TRBJ2-7; TRBD2 is a possible D gene (5 bases). Germline V CDR1 and CDR2: SNHLY, FYNNEI. The CDR3 loop spans 13 amino acids. Trimming shortened V by 0 bases and J by 4 bases, and 7 bases separated the two germline ends. CDR3 protein: CASSEAPGYEQYV. In nucleotides, the CDR3 is TGTGCCAGCAGTGAAGCTCCGGGGTACGAGCAGTACGTC.

This clonotype was seen a few times. The chain couples TRBV11-3 to TRBJ2-1, with 11 bases that match TRBD1. The germline gives CDR1 SGHNT, CDR2 YENEEA. V lost 2 bases to trimming and J lost 5 bases; unmatched junction nucleotides: 5. The CDR3 covers 16 residues. CDR3: CASSLTGTGGNNEQFF. CDR3 bases: TGTGCCAGCAGCTTAACCGGGACAGGGGGAAACAATGAGCAGTTCTTC.

V usage is TRBV7-9 and J usage is TRBJ1-2; TRBD1 is a possible D gene (6 bases). The CDR3 contains 15 residues. Germline V CDR1 and CDR2: SEHNR, FQNEAQ (reference sequence). V was pared by 2 bases and J by 4 bases, with 14 bases between. For the CDR3, the DNA is TGTGCCAGCAGCTTAATGAAGGGGGAAGGCTATGGCTACACCTTC. It codes for CASSLMKGEGYGYTF. The variable domain in full, with the rest retrieved from reference TRBV7-9 and TRBJ1-2, is DTGVSQNPRHKITKRGQNVTFRCDPISEHNRLYWYRQTLGQGPEFLTYFQNEAQLEKSRLLSDRFSAERPKGSFSTLEIQRTEQGDSAMYLCASSLMKGEGYGYTFGSGTRLTVV.

This clonotype has more than one count but fewer than ten. The CDR3 region is CASSYREGRKNIQYF. DNA of the CDR3: TGTGCCAGCAGTTACAGGGAAGGACGCAAAAACATTCAGTACTTC. The rearrangement uses TRBV6-2 or TRBV6-3 and TRBJ2-4; D unclear. V lost 2 bases and J 3 bases, leaving 11 bases between the germline ends. Germline CDR1 is MNHEY and CDR2 is SVGEGT. The CDR3 extends over 15 amino acids.

The chain employs TRBV25-1 and TRBJ2-3; D ambiguous. Trimming removed 0 bases at V and 3 bases at J, with 10 bases between. CDR1 MGHDK and CDR2 SYGVNS come from the germline V gene. This CDR3 is built from 15 residues. Written as DNA, the CDR3 is TGTGCCAGCAGTGAATATGGGATTCCAACAGATACGCAGTATTTT. Protein: CASSEYGIPTDTQYF.

There are a few counts of this clonotype. The chain joins TRBV15 to TRBJ2-6; D uncertain. CDR1 and CDR2 (germline): LNHNV, YYDKDF (reference sequence). This CDR3 is 14 amino acids long. With 0 bases removed from V and 6 bases from J, the gap between germline ends came to 6 bases. In DNA form, the CDR3 reads TGTGCCACCAGCAGAGATCGAACGGCCAACGTCCTGACTTTC. Residues: CATSRDRTANVLTF. Using reference TRBV15 and TRBJ2-6 for the parts outside the CDR3, the full variable domain is DAMVIQNPRYQVTQFGKPVTLSCSQTLNHNVMYWYQQKSSQAPKLLFHYYDKDFNNEADTPDNFQSRRPNTSFCFLDIRSPGLGDTAMYLCATSRDRTANVLTFGAGSRLTVL.

This clonotype was observed a handful of times. The gene calls are TRBV29-1 and TRBJ1-2; TRBD1 matches 11 bases. Germline CDR1 reads SQVTM; CDR2 reads ANQGSEA. This CDR3 comprises 16 residues. V lost 5 bases to trimming and J lost 1 base; unmatched junction nucleotides: 9. CDR3: CSVPDRDRGINYGYTF. Written as DNA, the CDR3 is TGCAGCGTTCCAGACCGGGACAGGGGGATTAACTATGGCTACACCTTC.

This clonotype was seen a handful of times. The rearrangement links TRBV29-1 to TRBJ2-5, with D perhaps assigned TRBD1 or TRBD2 (5 bases each). Deletions cut 7 bases from V and 5 bases from J, with 14 bases between. The germline V gene has CDR1 SQVTM and CDR2 ANQGSEA. The length of the CDR3 is 12 residues. CDR3 amino acids: CSATTGGETQYF. The DNA of the CDR3 is TGCAGCGCGACTACAGGCGGCGAGACCCAGTACTTC.

J is TRBJ2-3 and V is TRBV7-6; tentatively, D is TRBD1 or TRBD2 (5 bases each). The CDR3 loop spans 15 amino acids. Germline lookup yields CDR1 SGHVS and CDR2 FNYEAQ. V lost 8 bases and J lost 5, with 20 bases in between. CDR3 loop: CASGVQNGGLDTQYF. CDR3 sequence (DNA): TGTGCCAGCGGAGTACAAAATGGGGGATTAGATACGCAGTATTTT.

V and J are TRBV11-2 and TRBJ2-5, with 7 positions matching TRBD2. Per germline, CDR1 SGHAT and CDR2 FQNNGV. The ends lost 5 bases at V and 2 bases at J; junction bases unmatched: 2. CDR3 size: 13 residues. Written as DNA, the CDR3 is TGTGCCAGCAGCCGGACTAGACAAGAGACCCAGTACTTC. This gives the protein CASSRTRQETQYF. The full variable domain, its missing parts supplied by reference TRBV11-2 and TRBJ2-5, is EAGVAQSPRYKIIEKRQSVAFWCNPISGHATLYWYQQILGQGPKLLIQFQNNGVVDDSQLPKDRFSAERLKGVDSTLKIQPAKLEDSAVYLCASSRTRQETQYFGPGTRLLVL.

The genes are TRBV3-1 and TRBJ2-3; 7 bases fit TRBD1. CDR3 size: 15 residues. Trimming removed 1 base from V and 8 bases from J; junction bases left unmatched: 9. Germline values: CDR1 LGHDT, CDR2 YNNKEL (reference sequence). The CDR3 bases are TGTGCCAGCAGCCAAGGAGACAGGGAGATTGGTACGCAGTATTTT. Translating it yields CASSQGDREIGTQYF.

The V and J genes are TRBV25-1 and TRBJ2-3; D may be TRBD1 (6 bases). Looked up from germline, CDR1 is MGHDK and CDR2 is SYGVNS. The germline V and J ends were trimmed by 3 bases and 5 bases, with 18 bases remaining between them. This CDR3 comprises 16 residues. The CDR3 sequence is CASSDPEVGAEDTQYF. The CDR3 DNA sequence: TGTGCCAGCAGTGATCCAGAAGTGGGGGCGGAAGATACGCAGTATTTT.

This clonotype has only a few counts. This rearrangement joins TRBV7-3 to TRBJ2-2; D ambiguous. The CDR3 covers 15 residues. Germline CDR1 reads SGHTA; CDR2 reads FQGTGA. V was trimmed by 5 bases and J by 6 bases, leaving 16 bases between them. This CDR3 is CASSTRAAGAGELFF. The CDR3 nucleotides are TGTGCCAGCAGCACCCGGGCCGCAGGCGCCGGGGAGCTGTTTTTT.

Worth noting for this clonotype: A much bigger clone sits one base away, suggesting this may be a read error. The chain couples TRBV6-1 to TRBJ1-3; the D gene is possibly TRBD1 (6 bases). CDR1 is MNHNS, CDR2 SASEGT, per germline. This CDR3 region has 21 residues. This CDR3 reads CANSEALLSAGALYSGNTIYF. For the CDR3, the DNA is TGTGCCAACAGTGAAGCGCTATTGTCGGCAGGGGCTTTATACTCTGGAAACACCATATATTTT.

This sequence joins TRBV4-1 and TRBJ1-1; TRBD1 matches 8 bases. J gave up 7 bases and V 3 bases, and 10 bases lay outside the gene matches. Germline CDR1 MGHRA, CDR2 YSYEKL. The CDR3 consists of 15 residues. The CDR3 nucleotides are TGCGCCAGCAGCCATTTGGGCGTACAGGGGGATGAAGCTTTCTTT. It specifies CASSHLGVQGDEAFF.

The sample holds a few counts of this clonotype. V and J are TRBV7-8 and TRBJ2-1; D gene unclear. With 1 base removed from V and 0 bases from J, the gap between germline ends came to 7 bases. Germline V gene lookup returns CDR1 SGHVS and CDR2 FQNEAQ. This CDR3 has 15 amino acids. CDR3 sequence reads: CASSLGRTSYNEQFF. In DNA form, the CDR3 reads TGTGCCAGCAGCTTAGGACGGACCTCCTACAATGAGCAGTTCTTC.

This chain links TRBV11-2 with TRBJ2-2; unclear D gene. This CDR3 has 13 residues. V lost 4 bases to trimming and J lost 7 bases, with 10 bases between them. The germline V gene has CDR1 SGHAT and CDR2 FQNNGV. CDR3 DNA sequence: TGTGCCAGCAGCTCCTTGAACGACGGGGAGCTGTTTTTT. Protein: CASSSLNDGELFF.

The gene calls are TRBV6-1 and TRBJ1-4; D may be TRBD1 (5 bases). V lost 8 bases to trimming and J lost 4 bases, with 17 bases between them. This CDR3 spans 15 amino acids. Germline assignment: CDR1 MNHNS and CDR2 SASEGT. CDR3 loop: CASLPGGDGNEKLFF. As DNA, the CDR3 is TGTGCCAGCCTACCCGGGGGGGATGGTAATGAAAAACTGTTTTTT.

This chain connects TRBV4-2 to TRBJ1-2; 7 nucleotides line up with TRBD1. CDR1 LGHNA and CDR2 YNFKEQ come from the germline V gene. Trimming removed 4 bases from V and 4 bases from J; junction bases left unmatched: 3. The CDR3 runs 13 residues. Here the CDR3 reads CASSRWDSYGYTF. CDR3 DNA: TGTGCCAGCAGCCGCTGGGACAGCTATGGCTACACCTTC.

The rearrangement uses TRBV4-1 and TRBJ1-6, with a tentative D call TRBD1 (5 bases). V was trimmed by 3 bases and J by 0 bases, leaving 21 bases between them. CDR1 and CDR2 from the germline V gene are MGHRA and YSYEKL. The CDR3 loop spans 20 amino acids. The CDR3 sequence is CASSQGPGTGPSSYNSPLHF. DNA for the CDR3: TGCGCCAGCAGCCAGGGACCGGGGACGGGTCCTAGCTCCTATAATTCACCCCTCCACTTT.

CDR3 in DNA: TGCGCCAGCAGCTTCGACGGGCGCAAAGATGGCTACACCTTC. This codes for CASSFDGRKDGYTF. The chain has TRBV5-1 and TRBJ1-2; D is ambiguous. The germline gives CDR1 SGHRS, CDR2 YFSETQ. Trimming left V 2 bases short and J 6 bases short, with 14 bases between. The CDR3 consists of 14 residues. Full variable domain (missing parts from reference TRBV5-1 and TRBJ1-2): KAGVTQTPRYLIKTRGQQVTLSCSPISGHRSVSWYQQTPGQGLQFLFEYFSETQRNKGNFPGRFSGRQFSNSRSEMNVSTLELGDSALYLCASSFDGRKDGYTFGSGTRLTVV.

The V and J genes are TRBV11-2 and TRBJ2-5; maybe TRBD2 (7 bases). Between the trimmed V and J ends, which lost 5 bases and 4 bases, there was a span of 20 bases. This CDR3 contains 16 residues. CDR1 SGHAT and CDR2 FQNNGV come from the germline V gene. CDR3 protein: CASSPMPGGLLETQYF. For the CDR3, the DNA is TGTGCCAGCAGCCCAATGCCGGGGGGCCTTTTAGAGACCCAGTACTTC. The full variable domain, with the rest looked up from reference TRBV11-2 and TRBJ2-5, is EAGVAQSPRYKIIEKRQSVAFWCNPISGHATLYWYQQILGQGPKLLIQFQNNGVVDDSQLPKDRFSAERLKGVDSTLKIQPAKLEDSAVYLCASSPMPGGLLETQYFGPGTRLLVL.

This clonotype appeared many times. The rearrangement uses TRBV20-1 and TRBJ2-1; 7 bases fit TRBD1. The CDR3 has 13 residues. V shed 4 bases, J shed 10 bases, and the junction held 10 bases outside the gene matches. The germline gives CDR1 DFQATT, CDR2 SNEGSKA (reference sequence). CDR3 coding DNA: TGCAGTGCTAAAGGTGACAGGGTCCGCGAGCAGTTCTTC. Its protein is CSAKGDRVREQFF.

This clonotype was detected a few times. This chain links TRBV20-1 with TRBJ1-2, with TRBD1 matching over 9 bases. CDR1 and CDR2 from the germline V gene are DFQATT and SNEGSKA (reference sequence). The V segment lost 5 bases and the J segment 0 bases; nucleotides outside the gene matches: 4. The CDR3 sequence is 14 residues long. CDR3 DNA: TGCAGTGCTTCTGGGACAGGGTCTAACTATGGCTACACCTTC. It yields the protein CSASGTGSNYGYTF.

The chain recombines TRBV5-1 with TRBJ2-1; 7 nucleotides line up with TRBD1. CDR1 and CDR2 (germline): SGHRS, YFSETQ. V shed 6 bases and J 9 bases; nucleotides not matched to a gene: 15. The CDR3 loop spans 15 amino acids. The chain's CDR3 is CASNPRTGVRSEQFF. In nucleotides, the CDR3 is TGCGCCAGCAACCCCCGGACAGGCGTTCGTAGTGAGCAGTTCTTC.

The J gene is TRBJ2-3, the V gene TRBV29-1; D gene ambiguous. Germline CDR1 SQVTM, CDR2 ANQGSEA. With 6 bases removed from V and 6 bases from J, the gap between germline ends came to 22 bases. This CDR3 is built from 15 residues. The CDR3 protein is CSVTPHKVSRDTQYF. The CDR3 region has the DNA TGCAGCGTGACCCCTCACAAGGTAAGTCGGGATACGCAGTATTTT.